What follows are 15 T cell receptor beta chains derived from one specimen sequenced in a study of T cells after yellow fever vaccination. From the 5' RACE reads, TCRdb called clonotypes with MiXCR, one entry per CDR3 protein. The sample comprises under 600,000 distinct CDR3 sequences, 21% of which are singletons, and about 15% rests with the top ten. The input for sequencing was PBMCs, taken approximately 22 days after the first yellow fever vaccination. These receptors were obtained from a man aged 18 to 30 who received the YFV17D yellow fever vaccine.

This clonotype was observed a few times. The V and J genes are TRBV7-9 and TRBJ2-3; 11 bases match TRBD1. Germline CDR1 reads SEHNR; CDR2 reads FQNEAQ (reference sequence). This CDR3 comprises 17 residues. The ends lost 3 bases at V and 5 bases at J; junction bases unmatched: 10. The CDR3 DNA follows: TGTGCCAGCAGCTTTGGAGCGGGACAGGGGGTTGGAGATACGCAGTATTTT. Encoded protein: CASSFGAGQGVGDTQYF.

The chain combines TRBV5-4 with TRBJ1-4; D unclear. Germline CDR1 SGHNT, CDR2 YYREEE (reference sequence). This CDR3 is 14 amino acids long. The germline V and J ends were trimmed by 4 bases and 8 bases, with 15 bases remaining between them. DNA of the CDR3: TGTGCCAGCAGCCGCCCCCCAGGAGGGGAAAAACTGTTTTTT. It encodes CASSRPPGGEKLFF.

This clonotype has a handful of counts. The chain links TRBV9 to TRBJ1-1; the D gene is possibly TRBD1 (5 bases). Trimming shortened V by 3 bases and J by 8 bases, and 20 bases separated the two germline ends. The CDR3 is made up of 15 amino acids. Germline CDR1 reads SGDLS; CDR2 reads YYNGEE. CDR3 residues: CASSATPTAHREAFF. For the CDR3, the DNA is TGTGCCAGCAGCGCGACCCCGACAGCACATCGAGAAGCTTTCTTT.

V and J are TRBV11-2 and TRBJ2-7; D remains unclear. V lost 2 bases and J 0 bases, leaving 14 bases between the germline ends. The germline gives CDR1 SGHAT, CDR2 FQNNGV. CDR3 length: 16 residues. CDR3: CASSLIRRTLSYEQYF. The CDR3 region has the DNA TGTGCCAGCAGCTTAATTAGACGGACCCTCTCCTACGAGCAGTACTTC.

The chain has TRBV11-1 and TRBJ2-3; 8 bases map to TRBD1. The CDR3 covers 14 residues. V lost 3 bases, J lost 3 bases, and 2 bases stayed unmatched. Germline V lookup: CDR1 SGHAT, CDR2 FQDESV (reference sequence). Written as DNA, the CDR3 is TGTGCCAGCAGCTTCAGGGGGCGGACAGATACGCAGTATTTT. It yields the protein CASSFRGRTDTQYF.

This clonotype was detected a few times. The chain couples TRBV5-1 to TRBJ2-5; D ambiguous. The CDR3 runs 12 residues. CDR1 and CDR2 (germline): SGHRS, YFSETQ. The V end was cut by 7 bases, the J end by 3 bases, with 10 bases between. The CDR3 region is CASYGSKETQYF. The CDR3 coding sequence is TGCGCCAGCTACGGTTCCAAAGAGACCCAGTACTTC.

The sample holds one count of this clonotype. The chain links TRBV18 to TRBJ1-1; TRBD1 is a possible D gene (5 bases). The CDR3 runs to 13 residues. Germline V gene data show CDR1 as KGHSH and CDR2 as LQKENI. V lost 2 bases and J 5 bases, leaving 9 bases between the germline ends. Written as DNA, the CDR3 is TGTGCCAGCTCACCAACGACAGAAACTGAAGCTTTCTTT. This codes for CASSPTTETEAFF.

This rearrangement joins TRBV11-1 to TRBJ2-7, with 7 bases fitting TRBD2. The junction had 9 bases not matched to a gene; V was cut back by 4 bases and J by 6 bases. This CDR3 is built from 14 residues. CDR1 and CDR2 from the germline V gene are SGHAT and FQDESV (reference sequence). CDR3 residues: CASSSRLALTEQYF. In DNA form, the CDR3 reads TGTGCCAGCAGCTCGCGACTAGCTTTGACCGAGCAGTACTTC. Based on the CDR3 plus reference TRBV11-1 and TRBJ2-7, the full variable domain is EAEVAQSPRYKITEKSQAVAFWCDPISGHATLYWYRQILGQGPELLVQFQDESVVDDSQLPKDRFSAERLKGVDSTLKIQPAELGDSAMYLCASSSRLALTEQYFGPGTRLTVT.

This clonotype has more than one count but fewer than ten. The chain has TRBV7-9 and TRBJ2-1, with 7 bases aligning to TRBD1. V was pared by 6 bases and J by 15 bases, with 8 bases of the junction left unmatched. CDR3 size: 11 residues. Germline V gene lookup returns CDR1 SEHNR and CDR2 FQNEAQ (reference sequence). The CDR3 region is CASRQGVLTFF. In DNA, the CDR3 is TGTGCCAGCAGGCAGGGGGTCTTGACGTTCTTC.

The chain has TRBV5-6 and TRBJ1-5; D perhaps matches TRBD1 (5 bases). The germline CDR1 and CDR2 sequences are SGHDT and YYEEEE. Trimming took off 3 bases at V and 3 bases at J, with 13 bases between the two ends. The CDR3 is made up of 15 amino acids. CDR3 residues: CASSSTDSNNQPQHF. The CDR3 nucleotides are TGTGCCAGCAGCTCCACAGACAGTAACAATCAGCCCCAGCATTTT.

This clonotype was counted between two and nine times. The chain is built from TRBV7-2 and TRBJ2-2, with TRBD1 matching over 7 bases. Germline CDR1 reads SGHTA; CDR2 reads FQGNSA. Germline trimming cut 5 bases from V and 6 bases from J; bases unmatched to any gene: 12. The CDR3 is 16 amino acids. CDR3 sequence reads: CASSHHRQGISGELFF. The CDR3 DNA sequence: TGTGCCAGCAGCCATCATCGACAGGGTATCTCCGGGGAGCTGTTTTTT.

J is TRBJ2-6 and V is TRBV7-9, with no clear D. Germline V gene lookup returns CDR1 SEHNR and CDR2 FQNEAQ (reference sequence). Trimming stripped 4 bases from V and 9 bases from J, with 19 bases between. The CDR3 totals 16 residues. The CDR3 region has the DNA TGTGCCAGCAGCTCACCGGTCCCAGTCTCCCGCAACGTCCTGACTTTC. It specifies CASSSPVPVSRNVLTF.

This clonotype was seen a few times. The V call is TRBV7-9, the J call TRBJ2-1, with D maybe TRBD1 (5 bases). Germline CDR1 is SEHNR and CDR2 is FQNEAQ (reference sequence). The CDR3 length is 15 residues. Between the trimmed V and J ends, which lost 1 base and 7 bases, there was a span of 14 bases. CDR3 amino acids: CASSLGQGWMNEQFF. CDR3 coding DNA: TGTGCCAGCAGCTTAGGTCAGGGATGGATGAATGAGCAGTTCTTC.

There are a few counts of this clonotype. The genes are TRBV5-1 and TRBJ2-1; TRBD1 is a possible D gene (5 bases). With 0 bases removed from V and 14 bases from J, the gap between germline ends came to 18 bases. CDR3 length: 14 amino acids. CDR1 and CDR2 from the germline V gene are SGHRS and YFSETQ. The CDR3 nucleotides are TGCGCCAGCAGCTTGGACCCCCCTAGACAGAAAGAGTTCTTC. Translation: CASSLDPPRQKEFF.

With regard to this clonotype: A read error may account for a junction end that differs from germline. The rearrangement uses TRBV7-9 and TRBJ1-1, with D possibly TRBD1 on 5 matching bases. This CDR3 is built from 14 residues. Germline V CDR1 and CDR2: SEHNR, FQNEAQ (reference sequence). CDR3 nucleotides: TGTGCCAGCAGCTGGGGGACGGTGAACACTGAAGCTCTCTTT. The encoded protein is CASSWGTVNTEALF.